The rows below give T cell receptor beta chains drawn from one sample of a study of blood T cell repertoires in COVID-19. The method was immunoSEQ multiplex PCR; TCRdb's version includes in-frame clones alone and lacks a portion of them. The repertoire holds some 340,000 clones, 85% seen once, with roughly 3.6% in the top ten. Sequencing used peripheral blood. The source is a woman younger than 35 with acute or convalescent COVID-19. The CDR3 runs from the conserved cysteine through the conserved F or W. A D gene is named only where the DNA matches it firmly. Some rows mark clone size as missing; the rest say once, few, many or name a class of expanded clone.

d_call,j_call,clone_size,v_call,cdr3_aa,cdr3_nt
TRBD2,TRBJ2-3,-,TRBV29-1,CSVGGLAGITDTQYF,TGCAGCGTTGGGGGACTAGCGGGGATCACAGATACGCAGTATTTT
-,TRBJ1-6,few,TRBV29-1,CSVAAGNNSPLHF,TGCAGCGTTGCAGCAGGGAATAATTCACCCCTCCACTTT
-,TRBJ2-4,-,TRBV7-9,CASSLEGGSSGIQYF,TGTGCCAGCAGCTTAGAAGGCGGGTCGAGTGGCATTCAGTACTTC
-,TRBJ1-5,once,TRBV21-1,CASSKARGFSNQPQHF,TGTGCCAGCAGCAAAGCCCGCGGGTTCAGCAATCAGCCCCAGCATTTT
-,TRBJ2-1,-,TRBV1,CTSSRPGGAKNEQFF,TGCACCAGCAGCCGTCCGGGGGGGGCGAAGAATGAGCAGTTCTTC
TRBD1,TRBJ1-5,-,TRBV5-1,CASTLGTGSNQPQHF,TGCGCCAGCACCCTCGGGACAGGGAGCAATCAGCCCCAGCATTTT
TRBD2,TRBJ2-7,few,TRBV9,CASSPGLASTYEQYF,TGTGCCAGCAGCCCGGGACTAGCGAGTACCTACGAGCAGTACTTC
-,TRBJ1-6,-,TRBV4-2,CASSQEGPGLLVSPLHF,TGTGCCAGCAGCCAAGAGGGACCGGGACTGCTTGTCTCACCCCTCCACTTT
TRBD1,TRBJ1-3,few,TRBV3-1/TRBV3-2,CASSHRTGSGNTIYF,TGTGCCAGCAGCCATAGGACAGGCTCTGGAAACACCATATATTTT
TRBD1,TRBJ1-4,-,TRBV3-1/TRBV3-2,CASSQGMGQKLFF,TGTGCCAGCAGCCAAGGTATGGGACAGAAACTGTTTTTT
-,TRBJ1-3,few,TRBV10-1,CASRPTGSGNTIYF,TGCGCCAGCAGACCCACCGGCTCTGGAAACACCATATATTTT
-,TRBJ2-3,-,TRBV7-9,CASSAALVLEADTQYF,TGTGCCAGCAGCGCCGCTCTGGTTCTTGAGGCAGATACGCAGTATTTT
TRBD1,TRBJ2-7,-,TRBV28,CASSSGQGLIEQYF,TGTGCCAGCAGTTCGGGACAGGGACTCATCGAGCAGTACTTC
-,TRBJ2-5,-,TRBV30,CAISGLEETQYF,TGTGCCATCTCCGGACTCGAGGAGACCCAGTACTTC
TRBD1,TRBJ2-2,-,TRBV5-8,CASSFGQGQMGGELFF,TGTGCCAGCAGCTTCGGACAGGGGCAAATGGGCGGGGAGCTGTTTTTT
-,TRBJ2-7,-,TRBV27,CASKRDLSYEQYF,TGTGCCAGCAAGAGGGACTTATCCTACGAGCAGTACTTC
-,TRBJ2-1,-,TRBV6-1,CASSEPEVGTHQEQFF,TGTGCCAGCAGTGAACCTGAGGTGGGGACTCATCAAGAGCAGTTCTTC
TRBD2,TRBJ2-3,-,TRBV3-1/TRBV3-2,CASSQPGGAGGPADTQYF,TGTGCCAGCAGCCAACCCGGTGGGGCGGGAGGGCCAGCGGATACGCAGTATTTT
TRBD1,TRBJ1-1,-,TRBV12-5,CASGLPNGQGTEAFF,TGTGCTAGTGGCCTACCAAACGGACAGGGGACTGAAGCTTTCTTT
-,TRBJ2-7,-,TRBV6-5,CASSHPRGEQYF,TGTGCCAGCAGTCATCCCAGGGGCGAGCAGTACTTC
-,TRBJ2-2,-,TRBV24-1,CATSDSSSSRDGELFF,TGTGCCACCAGTGATTCATCATCGTCCAGGGACGGGGAGCTGTTTTTT
-,TRBJ1-2,-,TRBV28,CASRPSGTFYGYTF,TGTGCCAGCAGACCCTCGGGGACATTCTATGGCTACACCTTC
TRBD1,TRBJ1-6,-,TRBV11-2,CASSSSGTGGATPLHF,TGTGCCAGCAGCTCATCCGGGACAGGGGGCGCGACACCCCTCCACTTT
-,TRBJ2-2,-,TRBV18,CASSEDRTNTGELFF,TGTGCCAGCTCTGAGGACAGAACGAACACCGGGGAGCTGTTTTTT